This T cell receptor beta chain was documented in a study of STAT3 mutations in large granular lymphocyte leukemia. Study-level points and caveats: In T-cell large granular lymphocyte leukemia, about half of patients showed multiple immunodominant subclonotypes.

Germline V gives CDR1 GTSNPN, CDR2 SVGIG (reference sequence). The CDR3 sequence is 14 residues long. The ends lost 4 bases at V and 6 bases at J; junction bases unmatched: 10. About this clone itself: Its antigen remains unknown.

Roughly 39,000 productive templates were obtained per sample on average. The method was immunoSEQ multiplex PCR; TCRdb's version includes in-frame clones alone and lacks a portion of them. Of over a thousand clones detected, around 46% appear once; the ten largest clones hold approximately 55%. Sequencing input: peripheral blood mononuclear cells. The TCR comes from a male patient in his fifties with T-cell large granular lymphocyte leukemia. Some clones in this sample may be carry-over from other donors' samples. The chain uses TRBV30 and TRBJ1-2, with 8 nucleotides matching TRBD1. This chain's CDR3 is CAWTGQGLAHGYTF. The CDR3, as DNA: TGTGCCTGGACCGGACAGGGACTGGCCCATGGCTACACCTTC.